This passage covers 13 T cell receptor beta chains from one sample sequenced in a study of PD-1 blockade in classical Hodgkin lymphoma. Clones were read by immunoSEQ multiplex PCR, and TCRdb kept only the in-frame ones, dropping some. This sample carries around 66,000 clones, roughly nine tenths of them seen once, and the ten largest clones take around 16%. After autologous stem cell transplantation all patients relapsed, and prior brentuximab vedotin exposure differed between cohorts. This material consisted of peripheral blood mononuclear cells (PBMCs), taken at baseline. These receptors were obtained from a human donor with classical Hodgkin lymphoma.

The V call is TRBV5-3, the J call TRBJ2-3; TRBD2 might be the D (5 bases). TRBV5-3 is an ORF, and what it does is uncertain. The V gene lost 2 bases and the J gene lost 3 bases, with 7 bases spanning the gap. There are 13 residues in the CDR3. The chain's CDR3 is CARSLEGTDTQYF. The CDR3 DNA reads TGTGCCAGAAGCTTAGAGGGAACAGATACGCAGTATTTT.

The chain is built from TRBV11-2 and TRBJ2-7; no clear D. The CDR3 runs to 12 residues. The V gene's germline CDR1 is SGHAT and CDR2 FQNNGV. The germline V and J ends were trimmed by 5 bases and 3 bases, with 8 bases remaining between them. The CDR3 coding sequence is TGTGCCAGCAGCCCCTGGGACTACGAGCAGTACTTC. This sequence encodes CASSPWDYEQYF.

The CDR3 bases are TGCGCCAGCAGCTTGGTGGGATCCGGCACAGTGACTAATTCACCCCTCCACTTT. Translating it yields CASSLVGSGTVTNSPLHF. The rearrangement joins TRBV5-1 to TRBJ1-6; D remains ambiguous. CDR3 length equals 18 residues. Per germline, CDR1 SGHRS and CDR2 YFSETQ. V lost 0 bases, J lost 6 bases, and 19 bases lay in between. Using reference TRBV5-1 and TRBJ1-6 for the parts outside the CDR3, the full variable domain is KAGVTQTPRYLIKTRGQQVTLSCSPISGHRSVSWYQQTPGQGLQFLFEYFSETQRNKGNFPGRFSGRQFSNSRSEMNVSTLELGDSALYLCASSLVGSGTVTNSPLHFGNGTRLTVT.

As to this clone: A read error may produce the germline difference seen at one junction end. The chain links TRBV7-9 to TRBJ1-5; D is perhaps TRBD1 (6 bases). Germline values: CDR1 SEHNR, CDR2 FQNEAQ (reference sequence). The length of the CDR3 is 16 residues. As DNA, the CDR3 is TGCGCCAGCAGCCAAGGGGGGCTAGGAGACAATCAGCCCCAGCATTTT. It encodes CASSQGGLGDNQPQHF.

The V and J genes are TRBV4-1 and TRBJ1-3, with D unresolved. V was pared by 0 bases and J by 4 bases, with 7 bases between. The germline gives CDR1 MGHRA, CDR2 YSYEKL. This CDR3 is built from 14 residues. The CDR3 DNA reads as TGCGCCAGCAGCCAAGATCCCACCGGAAACACCATATATTTT. Amino acids: CASSQDPTGNTIYF.

This clone was picked up one time. Germline is not matched at one junction end, which may reflect a read error. CDR3 sequence: CASSGSTGNDF. CDR3 nucleotide sequence: TGTGCCAGCAGTGGATCCACAGGGAACGACTTC. The V and J genes are TRBV2 and TRBJ2-5, with D perhaps TRBD1 (6 bases). The CDR3 is made up of 11 amino acids. Germline CDR1 reads SNHLY; CDR2 reads FYNNEI.

This chain connects TRBV4-1 to TRBJ1-2, with D possibly matching TRBD1 (5 bases). Germline assignment: CDR1 MGHRA and CDR2 YSYEKL. CDR3 length: 18 residues. Trimming took off 3 bases at V and 6 bases at J, with 26 bases between the two ends. CDR3 nucleotide sequence: TGCGCCAGCAGCCACAGAATGACGCGTCTGGGGGTATCCCATGGCTACACCTTC. Translating gives CASSHRMTRLGVSHGYTF.

J is TRBJ1-2 and V is TRBV5-6; no reliable D call. V was cut by 1 base and J by 7 bases, with 11 bases left in between. Germline values: CDR1 SGHDT, CDR2 YYEEEE. This CDR3 has 13 amino acids. Here the CDR3 reads CASSLIRLPGYTF. As DNA, the CDR3 is TGTGCCAGCAGCTTGATACGCCTCCCTGGCTACACCTTC.

V gene TRBV7-8 combines with J gene TRBJ1-3, with D uncertain. Per germline, CDR1 SGHVS and CDR2 FQNEAQ. The germline V and J ends were trimmed by 1 base and 4 bases, with 5 bases remaining between them. The CDR3 has 13 residues. CDR3 sequence reads: CASSLVAGNTIYF. CDR3 sequence (DNA): TGTGCCAGCAGCTTAGTCGCCGGAAACACCATATATTTT.

The gene calls are TRBV28 and TRBJ1-1; TRBD1 matches 7 bases. CDR3 length: 15 residues. Germline trimming cut 4 bases from V and 0 bases from J; bases unmatched to any gene: 5. Germline V gives CDR1 MDHEN, CDR2 SYDVKM. The CDR3 bases are TGTGCCAGCAGTTCGTTGACAGGGATGAACACTGAAGCTTTCTTT. It translates to CASSSLTGMNTEAFF.

This clone was seen only a few times. The chain has TRBV5-4 and TRBJ2-5; D unclear. The V end was cut by 4 bases, the J end by 4 bases, with 17 bases between. The CDR3 is 15 amino acids. Germline-derived CDR1 and CDR2 are SGHNT and YYREEE (reference sequence). The CDR3 nucleotides read TGTGCCAGCAGCCCATCCCCCGGTGGGGTAGAGACCCAGTACTTC. This gives the protein CASSPSPGGVETQYF.

The chain employs TRBV2 and TRBJ2-7; 10 nucleotides align to TRBD2. CDR1 is SNHLY, CDR2 FYNNEI, per germline. The CDR3 spans 14 residues. Unmatched junction bases numbered 7, after V lost 6 bases and J lost 5 bases. Here the CDR3 reads CASSLAGVWNEQYF. CDR3 sequence (DNA): TGTGCCAGCAGCCTAGCGGGGGTCTGGAACGAGCAGTACTTC.

This chain connects TRBV6-4 to TRBJ2-7; D not certain. V was pared by 7 bases and J by 5 bases, with 6 bases between. Germline values: CDR1 MRHNA, CDR2 SNTAGT. This CDR3 has 10 amino acids. CDR3 bases: TGTGCCAGCAAGGAACACGAGCAGTACTTC. This encodes CASKEHEQYF.